Listed below are T cell receptor beta chains from one sample, sequenced in a study of identical twins. TCRdb redid the calling of the 5' RACE reads with MiXCR, one entry per CDR3 protein. The sample consists of a few hundred thousand distinct CDR3 sequences, 9.6% of them appearing once. The same specimen was also included in a second study, on yellow fever vaccine responses in identical twins.

The source material was PBMCs. These receptors originate from a young woman in good health. CDR3s include the opening cysteine and the closing phenylalanine or tryptophan. D genes are given only for firm matches. Rows give clone size only sometimes, using once, few, many, or a class for an expanded clone.

few TRBD1 TRBJ2-5 TRBV28 TGTGCCAGCAAGGACAGGGGAGAAGAGACCCAGTACTTC CASKDRGEETQYF
many TRBD1 TRBJ2-5 TRBV15 TGTGCCACCAGCAGGACAGGGGTTCAAGAGACCCAGTACTTC CATSRTGVQETQYF
once NA TRBJ2-5 TRBV18 TGTGCCAGCTCACCAATCGGGCCCCCGGGAGAGACCCAGTACTTC CASSPIGPPGETQYF
NA NA TRBJ2-3 TRBV6-5 TGTGCCAGCTGGGGAGCAGATACGCAGTGTTTT CASWGADTQCF
many NA TRBJ2-2 TRBV7-9 TGTGCCAGCAGCAGCTGGAACACCGGGGAGCTGTTTTTT CASSSWNTGELFF
few TRBD1 TRBJ2-7 TRBV5-1 TGCGCCAGCACCGGGACAGGCGAGCAGTACTTC CASTGTGEQYF
many NA TRBJ2-3 TRBV4-1 TGCGCCAGCAGCCAAGGTATGGACTACCCTACGCAGTATTTT CASSQGMDYPTQYF
few TRBD2 TRBJ2-3 TRBV3-1 TGTGCCAGCAGCCCAGACGTCCTAGCGGGATCTCCTTCGTCAGATACGCAGTATTTT CASSPDVLAGSPSSDTQYF
few NA TRBJ1-5 TRBV20-1 TGCAGTGCTAGTGTAACAGGTAGCAATCAGCCCCAGCATTTT CSASVTGSNQPQHF
few TRBD1 TRBJ1-2 TRBV10-3 TGTGCCATCAGTGCCACCGGGACAGGCGTTCAGTATTATGGCTACACCTTC CAISATGTGVQYYGYTF
NA TRBD2 TRBJ2-7 TRBV4-3 TGCGCCAGCAGCCAAGATCAGGGGACTAGCGGTTACGAGCAGTACTTC CASSQDQGTSGYEQYF
many NA TRBJ2-1 TRBV6-1 TGTGCCAGCAGTGAGGGGGAAGCCTACAATGAGCAGTTCTTC CASSEGEAYNEQFF
once TRBD2 TRBJ2-1 TRBV12-3/TRBV12-4 TGTGCCTTCAGGCCCACTAGCGGTAGTAAGGGGTCGGCAAATGAGCAGTTCTTC CAFRPTSGSKGSANEQFF
many TRBD1 TRBJ1-1 TRBV4-1 TGCGCCAGCAGCCGGGGACAGGGGGCTGGGATGAACACTGAAGCTTTCTTT CASSRGQGAGMNTEAFF
many NA TRBJ2-2 TRBV7-9 TGTGCCAGCAGCTTCAGTCCGAACACCGGGGAGCTGTTTTTT CASSFSPNTGELFF
few NA TRBJ1-5 TRBV15 TGTGCCACCAGCAGAGATATGAGGGATGGTCAGCCCCAGCATTTT CATSRDMRDGQPQHF
many NA TRBJ2-2 TRBV27 TGTGCCAGCAGTTCCAGGGTGAACACCGGGGAGCTGTTTTTT CASSSRVNTGELFF
few TRBD2 TRBJ2-1 TRBV12-3/TRBV12-4 TGTGCCAGCAGTAGCTCTATTCGGGGGGGCCAAGGTGAGCAGTTCTTC CASSSSIRGGQGEQFF
few TRBD1 TRBJ2-2 TRBV3-1 TGTGCCAGCAGCCACGGGGACAGGAAAGGGGACACCGGGGAGCTGTTTTTT CASSHGDRKGDTGELFF
few NA TRBJ2-5 TRBV7-9 TGTGCCAGCAGCAGGGCGGGGCCTTACCAAGAGACCCAGTACTTC CASSRAGPYQETQYF
NA TRBD1 TRBJ2-7 TRBV20-1 TGCAGTGCTAAATCCGGGACAGTCTCCTACGAGCAGTACTTC CSAKSGTVSYEQYF
many NA TRBJ2-7 TRBV3-1 TGTGCCAGCAGCCATTCCCCCTACGAGCAGTACTTC CASSHSPYEQYF
NA NA TRBJ2-1 TRBV7-9 TGTGCCAGCAGCCCCAGAGAGGTACCTAATGAGCAGTTCTTC CASSPREVPNEQFF
many NA TRBJ1-2 TRBV12-3/TRBV12-4 TGTGCCAGCAGTTTAGAGGGGAACAAGGGTGGCTACACCTTC CASSLEGNKGGYTF
few NA TRBJ1-6 TRBV11-1 TGTGCCAGCAGCTCCTCCCCAGGACATAATTCACCCCTCCACTTT CASSSSPGHNSPLHF
NA TRBD1 TRBJ1-1 TRBV2 TGTGCCAGCAGCCTTCCGGGACAGAAGAACACTGAAGCTTTCTTT CASSLPGQKNTEAFF
NA TRBD2 TRBJ2-1 TRBV20-1 TGCAGTGCCACGTCCGGGACTAGCGGGAGGGGTGAGCAGTTCTTC CSATSGTSGRGEQFF
few NA TRBJ2-1 TRBV13 TGTGCCAGCAGCCCCGGTGGGGGGGGCTATGAGCAGTTCTTC CASSPGGGGYEQFF
many TRBD1 TRBJ2-7 TRBV6-1 TGTGCCAGCAGACCGGGACAGGGCTACGAGCAGTACTTC CASRPGQGYEQYF
few TRBD2 TRBJ2-2 TRBV18 TGTGCCAGCTCGCATCCGGGGGGAGCGAACACCGGGGAGCTGTTTTTT CASSHPGGANTGELFF
NA TRBD2 TRBJ2-3 TRBV9 TGTGCCAGCAGCGACCGGGACTACCAGATTCTCGACACAGATACGCAGTATTTT CASSDRDYQILDTDTQYF
many TRBD1 TRBJ1-3 TRBV12-3/TRBV12-4 TGTGCCAGCAGTTACGACAGGGGGCTGTTTGGAAACACCATATATTTT CASSYDRGLFGNTIYF
NA NA TRBJ2-3 TRBV4-1 TGCGCCAGCAGCCAAGCGCGTTACTACACAGATACGCAGTATTTT CASSQARYYTDTQYF
NA TRBD2 TRBJ2-7 TRBV28 TGTGCCAGCAGTTTGTGGCGGGAGGGCTACGAGCAGTACTTC CASSLWREGYEQYF
few NA TRBJ1-1 TRBV30 TGTGCCTGGAAAAAACCCAGGGACACTGAAGCTTTCTTT CAWKKPRDTEAFF
few NA TRBJ2-1 TRBV7-9 TGTGCCAGCAGTCCTATTAGTAGCGGCTCCTACAATGAGCAGTTCTTC CASSPISSGSYNEQFF
NA TRBD2 TRBJ2-1 TRBV6-2/TRBV6-3 TGTGCCAGCAGTTACGCACTAGCGGGAGGGCCGGGTGAGCAGTTCTTC CASSYALAGGPGEQFF
many TRBD2 TRBJ2-6 TRBV6-1 TGTGCCAGCAGTATCTTTAGCGGGAGGTTTGGGGCCAACGTCCTGACTTTC CASSIFSGRFGANVLTF
few TRBD2 TRBJ2-7 TRBV20-1 TGCAGTGCCGACCGGACTAGCGGTAACTACGAGCAGTACTTC CSADRTSGNYEQYF
NA TRBD2 TRBJ2-7 TRBV2 TGTGCCAGCAGTGACTTCGGACTAGCGGCATACGAGCGGTACTTC CASSDFGLAAYERYF
many NA TRBJ1-1 TRBV3-1 TGTGCCAGCAGCCAAGAACAGGGAAGGGCTTTCTTT CASSQEQGRAFF
NA NA TRBJ2-1 TRBV4-1 TGCGCCAGCAGCCAAGAGTTGGTCGATGAGCAGTTCTTC CASSQELVDEQFF
few TRBD2 TRBJ2-1 TRBV11-1 TGTGCCAGCACCCTACCCCAGGGACTAGCGGGAGTATATGGGGAGCAGTTCTTC CASTLPQGLAGVYGEQFF
few TRBD2 TRBJ2-1 TRBV3-1 TGTGCCAGCAGCACTGGGACTAGCGGTAACAACAATGAGCAGTTCTTC CASSTGTSGNNNEQFF
many NA TRBJ1-5 TRBV12-3/TRBV12-4 TGTGCCAGCCAAAGATCGGATCAGCCCCAGCATTTT CASQRSDQPQHF
few TRBD1 TRBJ2-2 TRBV2 TGTGCCAGCAGTCGGACAGGGGCTCACTCCATGAACACCGGGGAGCTGTTTTTT CASSRTGAHSMNTGELFF
NA TRBD2 TRBJ2-1 TRBV15 TGTGCCACCAGCGGCGGGGGGGCTGCGCGAGGGGTTGAGCAGTTCTTC CATSGGGAARGVEQFF
many NA TRBJ1-2 TRBV20-1 TGCAGTGCCGCGGGGGAGGGAAACAACTATGGCTACACCTTC CSAAGEGNNYGYTF
NA NA TRBJ1-1 TRBV12-3/TRBV12-4 TGTGCCAGCACCCCAAGAATGTCTGAAGCTTTCTTT CASTPRMSEAFF
few TRBD2 TRBJ2-5 TRBV28 TGTGCCAGCAGTTCACATGGCAGACTAGGGACTAGCGTGGAGACCCAGTACTTC CASSSHGRLGTSVETQYF
many NA TRBJ2-7 TRBV4-3 TGCGCCAGCAGCCAAGATTGGGACCCCGGAGGAGTTAGCTCCTACGAGCAGTACTTC CASSQDWDPGGVSSYEQYF
few NA TRBJ2-5 TRBV20-1 TGCAGTGCTAGAGGGGGGCGGACATCGGAGACCCAGTACTTC CSARGGRTSETQYF
NA NA TRBJ1-1 TRBV7-8 TGTGCCAGCAGCGAACCTCTAGGGGATTTGAACGCTGAAGCTTTCTTT CASSEPLGDLNAEAFF
many NA TRBJ2-1 TRBV12-3/TRBV12-4 TGTGCCAGCAGTTTATCGGCGCGCTCCTACAATGAGCAGTTCTTC CASSLSARSYNEQFF
NA NA TRBJ2-3 TRBV7-2 TGTGCCAGCAGCTCCTCATCCCGGGGCCGCGGTGCAGATACGCAGTATTTT CASSSSSRGRGADTQYF
NA TRBD2 TRBJ2-7 TRBV20-1 TGCAGTTCCCGTGGGACTAGCGGGTACTCCTACGAGCAGTACTTC CSSRGTSGYSYEQYF